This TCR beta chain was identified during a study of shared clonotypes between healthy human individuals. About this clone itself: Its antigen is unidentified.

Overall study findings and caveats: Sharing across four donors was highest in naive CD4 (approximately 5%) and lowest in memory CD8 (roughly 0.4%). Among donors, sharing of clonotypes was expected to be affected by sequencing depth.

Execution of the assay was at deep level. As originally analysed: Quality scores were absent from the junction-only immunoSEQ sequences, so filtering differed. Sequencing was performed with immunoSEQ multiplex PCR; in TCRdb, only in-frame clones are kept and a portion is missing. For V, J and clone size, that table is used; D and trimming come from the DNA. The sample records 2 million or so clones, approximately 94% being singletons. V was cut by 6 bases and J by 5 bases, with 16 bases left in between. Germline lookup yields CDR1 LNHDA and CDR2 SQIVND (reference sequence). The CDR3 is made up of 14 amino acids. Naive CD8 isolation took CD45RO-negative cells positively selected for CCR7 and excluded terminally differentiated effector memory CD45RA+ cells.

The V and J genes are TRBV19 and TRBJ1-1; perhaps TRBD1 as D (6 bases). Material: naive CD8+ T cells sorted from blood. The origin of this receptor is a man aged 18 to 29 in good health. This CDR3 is CASRPAGGGTEAFF. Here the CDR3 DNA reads TGTGCCAGTAGGCCCGCCGGAGGGGGAACTGAAGCTTTCTTT. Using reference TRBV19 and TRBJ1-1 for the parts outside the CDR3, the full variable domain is DGGITQSPKYLFRKEGQNVTLSCEQNLNHDAMYWYRQDPGQGLRLIYYSQIVNDFQKGDIAEGYSVSREKKESFPLTVTSAQKNPTAFYLCASRPAGGGTEAFFGQGTRLTVV.